The rows below give T cell receptor beta chains drawn from one sample of a study of cytomegalovirus exposure and HLA in healthy donors. Here immunoSEQ multiplex PCR was the method, and the copy in TCRdb shows in-frame clones only, minus some. Among around 250,000 clones, 70% to 90% were seen once, and the ten largest hold about 7.3%. Input material: PBMCs. The origin of the receptors is a woman between 55 and 75 years old in good health and CMV-seropositive. Each CDR3 is given with its conserved first and last residue. The D gene is left open where the match is weak. Clone size is given for some rows only: seen once, a few or many times, or a class if the clone is expanded.

size,D,V,J,DNA,CDR3
NA,TRBD2,TRBV6-5,TRBJ2-3,TGTGCCAGCAGGACTAGCGCCGGGGGTTCGCAGTATTTT,CASRTSAGGSQYF
NA,NA,TRBV25-1,TRBJ2-2,TGTGCCAGCAGTCATTCCGGGGAGCTGTTTTTT,CASSHSGELFF
NA,TRBD2,TRBV11-2,TRBJ2-1,TGTGCCAGCAGCTTACGGCTAGCGGGAGGTAATGAGCAGTTCTTC,CASSLRLAGGNEQFF
NA,TRBD1,TRBV11-2,TRBJ1-1,TGTGCCAGCAGCTTAGACCCAGGGGGGAACACTGAAGCTTTCTTT,CASSLDPGGNTEAFF
NA,TRBD1,TRBV29-1,TRBJ1-1,TGCAGCGTTAATACAGGGGGAGCGGGAACTGAAGCTTTCTTT,CSVNTGGAGTEAFF
few,NA,TRBV6-1,TRBJ1-2,TGTGCCAGCAGTGAGGTGGCTGCTTATGGCTACACCTTC,CASSEVAAYGYTF
NA,TRBD1,TRBV27,TRBJ1-2,TGTGCCAGCAGCACATCCCGGGACAGACTTAACTATGGCTACACCTTC,CASSTSRDRLNYGYTF
NA,TRBD2,TRBV27,TRBJ2-7,TGTGCCAGCAGTTTAGCCGGGACTAGCAACTCCTACGAGCAGTACTTC,CASSLAGTSNSYEQYF
NA,TRBD2,TRBV28,TRBJ2-5,TGTGCCAGCAGGTCATCAGGGAGGGCCGGTGAGACCCAGTACTTC,CASRSSGRAGETQYF
NA,NA,TRBV5-1,TRBJ1-2,TGCGCCAGCAGCTTGGGGGAGGTGTATGGCTACACCTTC,CASSLGEVYGYTF
NA,NA,TRBV5-1,TRBJ2-5,TGCGCCAGCAGCATCCTAGAAGAGACCCAGTACTTC,CASSILEETQYF
NA,TRBD2,TRBV9,TRBJ2-3,TGTGCCAGCAGCGTCACGGGAGGGCCCGGGGATACGCAGTATTTT,CASSVTGGPGDTQYF
NA,NA,TRBV5-1,TRBJ1-3,TGCGCCAGCAGCCCGGGGACTTACGGAAACACCATATATTTT,CASSPGTYGNTIYF
NA,TRBD2,TRBV7-3,TRBJ2-2,TGTGCCAGCAGCTTAAGGACTAGCGGGTCCGGGGAGCTGTTTTTT,CASSLRTSGSGELFF
NA,NA,TRBV4-1,TRBJ2-5,TGCGCCAGCAGTCCAGGGAAGCAGACCCAGTACTTC,CASSPGKQTQYF
NA,TRBD1,TRBV2,TRBJ1-2,TGTGCCAGTTCGATGGAGGCAGGGGGCTATGGCTACACCTTC,CASSMEAGGYGYTF
once,TRBD2,TRBV5-1,TRBJ2-1,TGCGCCAGCAGCTTGGCGGGACTAAGCAATGAGCAGTTCTTC,CASSLAGLSNEQFF
NA,TRBD2,TRBV10-3,TRBJ2-7,TGTGCCATCAAAGCGGGAGATGCATTCGAGCAGTACTTC,CAIKAGDAFEQYF
NA,NA,TRBV28,TRBJ2-7,TGTGCCAGCATCAGAGGGGGCGCGGGACACGAGCAGTACTTC,CASIRGGAGHEQYF
NA,NA,TRBV7-2,TRBJ1-1,TGTGCCAGCAGCTTGGACGGGCGGGGGAACACTGAAGCTTTCTTT,CASSLDGRGNTEAFF
NA,NA,TRBV5-1,TRBJ2-5,TGCGCCAGCAGCCAACAGGGTGTTGGTGAGACCCAGTACTTC,CASSQQGVGETQYF
NA,TRBD1,TRBV4-1,TRBJ1-6,TGCGCCAGCAGCCATTCGCAGGGGGCTAGTGATTCACCCCTCCACTTT,CASSHSQGASDSPLHF
NA,TRBD2,TRBV5-1,TRBJ2-2,TGCGCCAGCAGCTTCGGGACTAGAGGCGGGGAGCTGTTTTTT,CASSFGTRGGELFF
NA,NA,TRBV18,TRBJ2-3,TGTGCCAGCTCAGGGGGCCTCGCGGGAGAGGATACGCAGTATTTT,CASSGGLAGEDTQYF
NA,TRBD2,TRBV5-4,TRBJ2-1,TGTGCCAGCAGCCACTCCGGGACTAGCGGGAGCTATGAGCAGTTCTTC,CASSHSGTSGSYEQFF
NA,TRBD1,TRBV6-6,TRBJ2-7,TGTGCCAGCAGTTACGGACAGGGGGCCGCCTACGAGCAGTACTTC,CASSYGQGAAYEQYF
NA,NA,TRBV27,TRBJ1-2,TGTGCCAGCAGCCCGGCGAGCACCTACTATGGCTACCCCTTC,CASSPASTYYGYPF
once,TRBD1,TRBV4-2,TRBJ1-2,TGTGCCAGCAGCCAAGATCTTAAACAGGGGGCGGGATATGGCTACACCTTC,CASSQDLKQGAGYGYTF
few,TRBD2,TRBV7-6,TRBJ2-1,TGTGCCAGCAGCTTAGGGTTAGGGACTAGCGATGAGCAGTTCTTC,CASSLGLGTSDEQFF
NA,NA,TRBV9,TRBJ2-3,TGTGCCAGCAGCGTAGGGGGAGTACCAGATACGCAGTATTTT,CASSVGGVPDTQYF
NA,TRBD1,TRBV14,TRBJ2-7,TGTGCCAGCAGCCAACGAGACAGGGGGCTTACCTACGAGCAGTACTTC,CASSQRDRGLTYEQYF
NA,TRBD1,TRBV5-1,TRBJ2-1,TGCGCCAGCAGCTTGCTCCCCAGGGGGAATGAGCAGTTCTTC,CASSLLPRGNEQFF
NA,TRBD2,TRBV7-2,TRBJ2-6,TGTGCCAGCAGCCGCGGGGGTGTTGGGGCCAACGTCCTGACTTTC,CASSRGGVGANVLTF
NA,NA,TRBV29-1,TRBJ1-1,TGCAGCGTTGACCTTGGCGGCATGAACACTGAAGCTTTCTTT,CSVDLGGMNTEAFF
NA,NA,TRBV6-6,TRBJ2-1,TGTGCCAGCACCCAGCCCGGGGATGAGCAGTTCTTC,CASTQPGDEQFF
NA,NA,TRBV28,TRBJ1-3,TGTGCCAGCAGTTCCACAGGAGACGGAAACACCATATATTTT,CASSSTGDGNTIYF